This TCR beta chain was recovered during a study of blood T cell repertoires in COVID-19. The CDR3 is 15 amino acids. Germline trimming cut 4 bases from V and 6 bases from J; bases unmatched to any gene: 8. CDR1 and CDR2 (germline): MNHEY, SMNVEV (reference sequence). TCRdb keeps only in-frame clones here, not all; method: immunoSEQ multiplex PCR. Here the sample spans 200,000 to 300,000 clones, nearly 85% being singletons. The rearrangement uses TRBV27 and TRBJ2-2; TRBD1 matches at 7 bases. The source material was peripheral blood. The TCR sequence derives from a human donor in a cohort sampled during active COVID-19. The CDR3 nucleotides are TGTGCCAGCAGTTCACAGGGGCTTTTGGCCGGGGAGCTGTTTTTT. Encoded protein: CASSSQGLLAGELFF.